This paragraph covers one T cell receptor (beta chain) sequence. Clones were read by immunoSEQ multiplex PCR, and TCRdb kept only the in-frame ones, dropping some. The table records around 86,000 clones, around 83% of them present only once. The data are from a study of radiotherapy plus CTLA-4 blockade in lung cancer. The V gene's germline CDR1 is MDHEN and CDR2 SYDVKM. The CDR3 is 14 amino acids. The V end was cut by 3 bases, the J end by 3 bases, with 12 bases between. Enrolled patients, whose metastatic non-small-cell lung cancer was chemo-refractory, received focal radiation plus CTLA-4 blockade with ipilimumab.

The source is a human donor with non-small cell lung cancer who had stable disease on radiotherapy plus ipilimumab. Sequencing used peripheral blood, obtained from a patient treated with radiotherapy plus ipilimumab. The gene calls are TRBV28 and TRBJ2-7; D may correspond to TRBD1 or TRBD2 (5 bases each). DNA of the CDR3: TGTGCCAGCAGTTTCGCGGCGAGGGGCTACGAGCAGTACTTC. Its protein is CASSFAARGYEQYF.